The rows below give T cell receptor beta chains drawn from one sample of a study of cytotoxic CD8 clonotypes in ibrutinib-treated CLL. The data were produced by immunoSEQ multiplex PCR, yet TCRdb's version contains in-frame clones alone and is incomplete. The sample yields roughly 97,000 clones, roughly 80% seen once. The specimen comprised PBMCs, sampled after 12 months of ibrutinib treatment. These receptors were obtained from a human donor with chronic lymphocytic leukemia. Each CDR3 is given with its conserved first and last residue. D genes are given only for firm matches. Only some rows state a clone size, as once, few, many or a class for expanded clones.

TRBJ2-5	-	-	TRBV6-1	TGTGCCAGCAGTGCCTTCCAGACCCAGTACTTC	CASSAFQTQYF
TRBJ2-5	-	-	TRBV5-1	TGCGCCAGCAGCTTGCCTGGGGCCCAAGAGACCCAGTACTTC	CASSLPGAQETQYF
TRBJ2-5	once	-	TRBV7-9	TGTGCCAGCAGCTTAGTCGAGACCCAGTACTTC	CASSLVETQYF
TRBJ2-3	-	-	TRBV11-1	TGTGCCAGCAGCGTGAGAGTACAGGGTAGACCCACAGATACGCAGTATTTT	CASSVRVQGRPTDTQYF
TRBJ2-7	-	TRBD1	TRBV6-5	TGTGCCAGCAGTGATACAGGGACAGGCTACGAGCAGTACTTC	CASSDTGTGYEQYF
TRBJ1-5	once	TRBD1	TRBV18	TGTGCCAGCTCGCTGCAGGGGGGTTTTCAGCCCCAGCATTTT	CASSLQGGFQPQHF
TRBJ1-2	once	-	TRBV30	TGTGCCTGTCATACTGAACAGGGACGGTTCACCTTC	CACHTEQGRFTF
TRBJ2-2	-	TRBD1	TRBV10-3	TGTGCCATCAGTGCGGCTGACGGGACAGGCAACACCGGGGAGCTGTTTTTT	CAISAADGTGNTGELFF
TRBJ2-2	-	TRBD1	TRBV5-1	TGCGCCAGCAGCTTGGGGGGACAGGCCGTCACCGGGGAGCTGTTTTTT	CASSLGGQAVTGELFF
TRBJ1-1	once	TRBD1	TRBV5-5	TGTGCCAGCAGCACCTGGACAGGGCAGACTGAAGCTTTCTTT	CASSTWTGQTEAFF
TRBJ2-2	few	-	TRBV4-2	TGTGCCAGCAGCCCGAGTGGGGAATCTAAGAACACCGGGGAGCTGTTTTTT	CASSPSGESKNTGELFF
TRBJ1-2	-	-	TRBV5-6	TGTGCCAGCAGCGCAGGCGGTGGCTACACCTTC	CASSAGGGYTF
TRBJ2-7	-	-	TRBV11-2	TGTGCCAGCAGCAAGACAGACACCTACGAGCAGTACTTC	CASSKTDTYEQYF
TRBJ2-5	-	-	TRBV27	TGTGCCAGCAGTTTCCGGGCGCCCCGGGAGACCCAGTACTTC	CASSFRAPRETQYF
TRBJ2-3	-	-	TRBV27	TGTGCCAGCAAAATCGCGCGGGGGCGCACAGATACGCAGTATTTT	CASKIARGRTDTQYF
TRBJ2-7	-	-	TRBV7-2	TGTGCCAGCAGCCCCCAAGCGGTGGGGGAGCAGTACTTC	CASSPQAVGEQYF
TRBJ2-3	few	TRBD1	TRBV6-5	TGTGCCAGCAGTTACTGGTCAGGGGGCGGTGATACGCAGTATTTT	CASSYWSGGGDTQYF
TRBJ1-1	-	-	TRBV4-1	TGCGCCAGCAGCCAAACGGTTGGGAACACTGAAGCTTTCTTT	CASSQTVGNTEAFF
TRBJ2-1	-	-	TRBV5-1	TGCGCCAGCAGTTTGGAGGTACAGGCCTACAATGAGCAGTTCTTC	CASSLEVQAYNEQFF
TRBJ1-5	-	-	TRBV19	TGTGCCAGTAACGGGGCGGCTAGCCAGCCCCAGCATTTT	CASNGAASQPQHF
TRBJ2-5	-	-	TRBV29-1	TGCAGCGTTGAAGGGGGTGGGGAGACCCAGTACTTC	CSVEGGGETQYF
TRBJ2-7	-	-	TRBV5-1	TGCGCCAGCAGAGAAGCTTCCTCTGGGGACTGGAGCTCCTACGAGCAGTACTTC	CASREASSGDWSSYEQYF
TRBJ2-3	-	-	TRBV28	TGTGCCAGCAGTTTAGCCTTCGGGGACACGCAGTATTTT	CASSLAFGDTQYF
TRBJ1-2	-	TRBD1	TRBV7-9	TGTGCCAGCAGCCAGGGGGCTCGAGGCTACACCTTC	CASSQGARGYTF
TRBJ2-3	-	TRBD1	TRBV7-9	TGTGCCAGCAGCTTAGATGCGGGACAGGGGAAGTTCAGTGAGTATTTT	CASSLDAGQGKFSEYF
TRBJ1-3	-	-	TRBV7-7	TGTGCCAGCAGCCCAGGGATTGGAAACACCATATATTTT	CASSPGIGNTIYF
TRBJ1-2	-	TRBD1	TRBV12-5	TGTGCTAGTGGGGGGGACAGGACCCTGAAAGGCTACACCTTC	CASGGDRTLKGYTF
TRBJ2-1	-	TRBD1	TRBV15	TGTGCCACCAGCAGGAAAACAGGGGCCCCCTACAATGAGCAGTTCTTC	CATSRKTGAPYNEQFF
TRBJ2-5	-	-	TRBV19	TGTGCCAGTAGTATATTGGCAGGTCCTCAAGAGACCCAGTACTTC	CASSILAGPQETQYF
TRBJ1-6	-	-	TRBV6-6	TGTGCCAGTTCCCCGGGGGCTTTTTCACCCCTCCACTTT	CASSPGAFSPLHF
TRBJ2-7	-	TRBD1	TRBV6-1	TGTGCCAGCAGGGGACAGGGTACGGTCTACGAGCAGTACTTC	CASRGQGTVYEQYF
TRBJ1-4	many	-	TRBV9	TGTGCCAGCAGCGTGACAGGTACTAATGAAAAACTGTTTTTT	CASSVTGTNEKLFF
TRBJ2-1	-	TRBD2	TRBV4-2	TGTGCCAGCAGTCCACGACTAGCTCAGGGCGGGGAGCAGTTCTTC	CASSPRLAQGGEQFF
TRBJ1-3	-	-	TRBV5-4	TGTGCCAGCAGCTTACAGGCTGGAAACACCATATATTTT	CASSLQAGNTIYF
TRBJ1-1	few	-	TRBV5-6	TGTGCCAGCAGCTTGTATAACACTGAAGCTTTCTTT	CASSLYNTEAFF
TRBJ2-7	-	-	TRBV4-3	TGCGCCAGCAGCCAAGCTCCGCAGGGAGTCTACGAGCAGTACTTC	CASSQAPQGVYEQYF
TRBJ2-7	-	-	TRBV29-1	TGCAGCGTTGACGGAGACTACGAGCAGTACTTC	CSVDGDYEQYF
TRBJ1-4	-	-	TRBV4-1	TGCGCCAGCAGCCGAAGAGGAGGGTTGGATGAAAAACTGTTTTTT	CASSRRGGLDEKLFF
TRBJ2-1	-	-	TRBV7-3	TGTGCCAGCAGCTTTACTTCAGGGTCCAGAGAGCAGTTCTTC	CASSFTSGSREQFF
TRBJ1-5	-	TRBD1	TRBV5-1	TGCGCCAGCAGCCCCGGGACAGGGGGTCAGCAGCCCCAGCATTTT	CASSPGTGGQQPQHF
TRBJ1-1	-	-	TRBV5-4	TGTGCCAGCAGCTTGGAGATAGGGCCAGCTTTCTTT	CASSLEIGPAFF
TRBJ1-5	few	-	TRBV6-6	TGTGCCAGCAGGCCTGGGGGTAGCAATCAGCCCCAGCATTTT	CASRPGGSNQPQHF
TRBJ1-3	-	-	TRBV7-3	TGTGCCAGCAGCTGGTGGAGGGACATTTTCTCTGGAAACACCATATATTTT	CASSWWRDIFSGNTIYF
TRBJ2-7	-	-	TRBV4-2	TGTGCCAGCAGCCGAGAGATAGCCTACGAGCAGTACTTC	CASSREIAYEQYF
TRBJ2-1	-	TRBD2	TRBV4-3	TGCGCCAGCAGCCAAGGCCCGGGGGGGAAGAATGAGCAGTTCTTC	CASSQGPGGKNEQFF
TRBJ2-2	once	-	TRBV7-9	TGTGCCAGCAGCACCCGACCCACCGGGGAGCTGTTTTTT	CASSTRPTGELFF
TRBJ1-2	-	TRBD1	TRBV7-2	TGTGCCAGCAGCTTAGGGACAGGGAGGACGGGCTACACCTTC	CASSLGTGRTGYTF
TRBJ2-1	-	TRBD2	TRBV7-9	TGTGCCAGCAGCTTTAGAGCGGGGGCGGGCGGTGAGCAGTTCTTC	CASSFRAGAGGEQFF
TRBJ2-7	-	-	TRBV6-5	TGTGCCAGCGTCGGGGACGGCTACGAGCAGTACTTC	CASVGDGYEQYF
TRBJ2-1	-	-	TRBV7-2	TGTGCCAGCAGCTCTAGGAGCATGTTCAATGAGCAGTTCTTC	CASSSRSMFNEQFF
TRBJ1-4	-	-	TRBV28	TGTGCCAGCAGTTTAGAGGCAGGGTCTAATGAAAAACTGTTTTTT	CASSLEAGSNEKLFF